The 21 T cell receptor beta chains below come from one sample, sequenced in a study of T cell responses to AZD1222 COVID-19 vaccine. The protocol was immunoSEQ multiplex PCR, while the TCRdb copy is restricted to in-frame clones and leaves out a portion. Among 80,000 to 95,000 clones listed, around four fifths were seen once. The sequencing used peripheral blood, collected on day 0 of AZD1222 vaccination. These receptors were obtained from an adult in good health.

This chain uses TRBV20-1 with TRBJ2-5; D is ambiguous. Trimming left V 3 bases short and J 3 bases short, with 5 bases between. Germline-derived CDR1 and CDR2 are DFQATT and SNEGSKA (reference sequence). The CDR3 loop spans 11 amino acids. The CDR3 spells CSASWKETQYF. Written as DNA, the CDR3 is TGCAGTGCTAGCTGGAAAGAGACCCAGTACTTC.

CDR3 amino acids: CASSYIELRTEQFF. As DNA, the CDR3 is TGTGCCAGCAGTTACATAGAACTCCGGACTGAGCAGTTCTTC. The rearrangement links TRBV6-2 or TRBV6-3 to TRBJ2-1; D gene uncertain. Germline CDR1 MNHEY, CDR2 SVGEGT. Trimming stripped 2 bases from V and 9 bases from J, with 14 bases between. This CDR3 contains 14 residues.

The table lists this clone with a few counts. The chain carries TRBV11-2 and TRBJ2-2, with 9 positions matching TRBD1. Germline CDR1 and CDR2: SGHAT and FQNNGV. This CDR3 is built from 17 residues. With V trimmed by 1 base and J by 6 bases, 9 bases remained unmatched. The CDR3 nucleotides are TGTGCCAGCAGCTTAGCCCCCGGGACAGGGAAGGCCGGGGAGCTGTTTTTT. Translating gives CASSLAPGTGKAGELFF. The whole variable domain, remainder taken from reference TRBV11-2 and TRBJ2-2, is EAGVAQSPRYKIIEKRQSVAFWCNPISGHATLYWYQQILGQGPKLLIQFQNNGVVDDSQLPKDRFSAERLKGVDSTLKIQPAKLEDSAVYLCASSLAPGTGKAGELFFGEGSRLTVL.

This chain links TRBV9 with TRBJ2-7, with a tentative D call TRBD2 (5 bases). V shed 4 bases and J shed 2 bases, with 16 bases lying between them. This CDR3 has 15 residues. Germline V CDR1 and CDR2: SGDLS, YYNGEE. The CDR3 region has the DNA TGTGCCAGCAGCCCCCGGGGTACTTCACCCTACGAGCAGTACTTC. The encoded protein is CASSPRGTSPYEQYF.

This clone was counted only a few times. The chain links TRBV30 to TRBJ1-2; D gene unclear. Trimming removed 0 bases from V and 2 bases from J, with 7 bases in between. The germline gives CDR1 GTSNPN, CDR2 SVGIG (reference sequence). CDR3 length: 13 residues. The CDR3 DNA follows: TGTGCCTGGAGTGTAGAAGCCAACTATGGCTACACCTTC. It yields the protein CAWSVEANYGYTF.

CDR3 region: CASSEGPSTDTQYF. The CDR3 coding sequence is TGTGCCAGCAGTGAAGGACCAAGCACAGATACGCAGTATTTT. The V gene is TRBV6-4, the J gene TRBJ2-3, with D uncertain. Between the trimmed V and J ends, which lost 3 bases and 0 bases, there was a span of 7 bases. The V gene's germline CDR1 is MRHNA and CDR2 SNTAGT. The CDR3 extends over 14 amino acids.

The chain uses TRBV5-1 and TRBJ1-5; D remains unclear. The germline V gene has CDR1 SGHRS and CDR2 YFSETQ. The V and J ends lost 0 bases and 0 bases respectively, with 7 bases between them. This CDR3 is 15 amino acids long. The CDR3 DNA reads TGCGCCAGCAGCTTGGGTGGATATAGCAATCAGCCCCAGCATTTT. Translated: CASSLGGYSNQPQHF.

The chain combines TRBV10-3 with TRBJ1-6; TRBD1 matches at 7 bases. Germline lookup yields CDR1 ENHRY and CDR2 SYGVKD. The J segment lost 10 bases and the V segment lost 2 bases, leaving 11 bases of the junction unmatched. The CDR3 runs 16 residues. CDR3 sequence: CAISEGLNRGGSPLHF. The DNA for the CDR3 is TGTGCCATCAGTGAGGGACTGAACAGGGGCGGGTCACCCCTCCACTTT.

The CDR3 protein is CASSFRQGRDQPQHF. Written as DNA, the CDR3 is TGTGCCAGCAGCTTCCGACAGGGTAGGGATCAGCCCCAGCATTTT. The V call is TRBV7-2, the J call TRBJ1-5; 7 nucleotides align to TRBD1. The germline CDR1 and CDR2 sequences are SGHTA and FQGNSA. The junction had 7 bases not matched to a gene; V was cut back by 3 bases and J by 5 bases. This CDR3 comprises 15 residues.

The chain has TRBV7-9 and TRBJ2-2, with D perhaps TRBD2 (6 bases). V was trimmed by 6 bases and J by 1 base, leaving 18 bases between them. This CDR3 is built from 17 residues. Germline V gene sequence: CDR1 SEHNR, CDR2 FQNEAQ (reference sequence). This chain's CDR3 is CASSTKWASENTGELFF. CDR3 bases: TGTGCCAGCAGTACCAAATGGGCTAGCGAGAACACCGGGGAGCTGTTTTTT.

This chain links TRBV5-4 with TRBJ2-1, with 8 nucleotides matching TRBD2. The CDR3 contains 18 residues. Per germline, CDR1 SGHNT and CDR2 YYREEE (reference sequence). The J segment lost 6 bases and the V segment lost 4 bases, leaving 18 bases of the junction unmatched. CDR3 DNA sequence: TGTGCCAGCAGCCCCGGTCCTTCGACCGGGACTAGTCTCAATGAGCAGTTCTTC. Translated, it gives CASSPGPSTGTSLNEQFF.

This clone is a singleton in its sample. V is TRBV15 and J is TRBJ2-4, with 12 bases that match TRBD2. Trimming removed 3 bases from V and 5 bases from J; junction bases left unmatched: 11. The CDR3 has 18 residues. Germline CDR1 LNHNV, CDR2 YYDKDF (reference sequence). Written as DNA, the CDR3 is TGTGCCACCAGCAGGGGCCCTAGCGGGAGGGCCGGTCAAAACATTCAGTACTTC. Translated, it gives CATSRGPSGRAGQNIQYF.

V and J are TRBV7-9 and TRBJ2-2, with 9 bases identical to TRBD2. V gave up 2 bases and J gave up 8 bases; unmatched junction bases: 6. The CDR3 totals 15 residues. The germline V gene encodes CDR1 SEHNR and CDR2 FQNEAQ (reference sequence). CDR3 sequence (DNA): TGTGCCAGCAGCTTACGGACTAGCGACTTGGGGGAGCTGTTTTTT. It codes for CASSLRTSDLGELFF.

This chain links TRBV7-9 with TRBJ2-6, with D possibly being TRBD1 (5 bases). This CDR3 contains 15 residues. Trimming removed 2 bases at V and 2 bases at J, with 7 bases between. CDR1 is SEHNR and CDR2 is FQNEAQ in the germline V gene (reference sequence). The CDR3 DNA follows: TGTGCCAGCAGCTTACAGGGTACTGGGGCCAACGTCCTGACTTTC. Translation gives CASSLQGTGANVLTF.

This clone was recorded only once. The chain is built from TRBV2 and TRBJ2-6; unclear D gene. Germline V gene data show CDR1 as SNHLY and CDR2 as FYNNEI. Between the trimmed V and J ends, which lost 6 bases and 0 bases, there was a span of 6 bases. CDR3 size: 14 residues. CDR3 amino acids: CASRSRSGANVLTF. The CDR3 coding sequence is TGTGCCAGCAGATCACGCTCTGGGGCCAACGTCCTGACTTTC.

This sequence joins TRBV2 and TRBJ1-5; D uncertain. This CDR3 spans 13 amino acids. The germline V gene has CDR1 SNHLY and CDR2 FYNNEI. V was trimmed by 7 bases and J by 3 bases, leaving 10 bases between them. This CDR3 is CASNAEANQPQHF. The CDR3 nucleotides read TGTGCCAGCAACGCTGAAGCCAATCAGCCCCAGCATTTT.

The sample holds a few counts of this clone. The V call is TRBV30, the J call TRBJ1-2; the D is unclear. The CDR3 runs 13 residues. CDR1 is GTSNPN, CDR2 SVGIG, per germline (reference sequence). The V end lost 2 bases, the J end lost 6 bases, and 13 bases lay between the germline ends. Here the CDR3 reads CAWSLPWGDGYTF. The CDR3 DNA reads as TGTGCCTGGAGTCTACCCTGGGGTGATGGCTACACCTTC.

This rearrangement joins TRBV15 to TRBJ2-1, with D perhaps matching TRBD2 (7 bases). This CDR3 region has 17 residues. The germline CDR1 and CDR2 sequences are LNHNV and YYDKDF (reference sequence). Trimming took off 7 bases at V and 5 bases at J, with 24 bases between the two ends. The CDR3 bases are TGTGCCACCACCCGGAATCTGGGGGCGGGAGTGCACAATGAGCAGTTCTTC. Its protein product is CATTRNLGAGVHNEQFF.

The gene calls are TRBV18 and TRBJ2-7, with a tentative D call TRBD2 (5 bases). This CDR3 is built from 12 residues. Trimming removed 3 bases at V and 7 bases at J, with 10 bases between. CDR1 KGHSH and CDR2 LQKENI come from the germline V gene. CDR3 sequence: CASSPGRIEQYF. As DNA, the CDR3 is TGTGCCAGCTCACCGGGGAGAATTGAGCAGTACTTC.

The genes are TRBV7-6 and TRBJ2-7; D uncertain. Germline CDR1 is SGHVS and CDR2 is FNYEAQ. The CDR3 runs to 15 residues. Trimming cost V 5 bases and J 0 bases, with 14 bases left between them. The CDR3 nucleotides are TGTGCCAGCAGCCCGAATTTTGGCAGCTCCTACGAGCAGTACTTC. It translates to CASSPNFGSSYEQYF.

DNA of the CDR3: TGTGCCAGCAGCCAAGACTACAGCGGGAGGAGCACAGATACGCAGTATTTT. This codes for CASSQDYSGRSTDTQYF. This chain links TRBV14 with TRBJ2-3; 9 bases agree with TRBD2. Trimming at V came to 0 bases and at J to 0 bases, leaving 4 bases not matched to a gene. The CDR3 contains 17 residues. The germline CDR1 and CDR2 sequences are SGHDN and FVKESK.